The present entry profiles one TCR beta chain with its context. The CDR3 length is 15 residues. Germline CDR1 is SGHTA and CDR2 is FQGNSA. Unmatched junction bases numbered 9, after V lost 4 bases and J lost 7 bases. These data belong to a study of tumor T cells in aggressive B-cell lymphoma. Only in-frame clones appear in the TCRdb table, and some are missing; sequencing was by immunoSEQ multiplex PCR. Of 3,000 or so clones in the sample, over 80% were seen once. Material: tumor tissue. V gene TRBV7-2 combines with J gene TRBJ1-5; 8 nucleotides line up with TRBD1. The sequence derives from an adult with diffuse large B cell lymphoma. This CDR3 reads CASSSTGGLWQPQHF. For the CDR3, the DNA is TGTGCCAGCAGCTCCACAGGGGGTCTATGGCAGCCCCAGCATTTT.